Listed here are 32 T cell receptor beta chains from one sample, sequenced in a study of T cells in tumors after PD-1 blockade. This table comes from immunoSEQ multiplex PCR, and its TCRdb copy is limited to in-frame clones, with some not included. Of about 15,000 clones listed, 55% to 80% are singletons. The source was tumor tissue, collected after anti-PD-1 treatment. Receptors originate from a human donor with cutaneous squamous cell carcinoma.

In its sample, this clone is medium-sized. CDR3 DNA: TGTGCCAGCAGGCGGACTAGCGGGAGGGCCGGGGAGCTGTTTTTT. Its translation: CASRRTSGRAGELFF. J is TRBJ2-2 and V is TRBV28; TRBD2 matches 15 bases. The CDR3 runs 15 residues. V gave up 6 bases and J gave up 6 bases; unmatched junction bases: 2. Germline V gene lookup returns CDR1 MDHEN and CDR2 SYDVKM.

This sequence joins TRBV5-1 and TRBJ2-3; D is unresolved. This CDR3 region has 14 residues. V was cut by 7 bases and J by 0 bases, with 12 bases left in between. Germline CDR1 SGHRS, CDR2 YFSETQ. The CDR3, as DNA: TGCGCCAGCGCCTCCTCCTTGAGCACAGATACGCAGTATTTT. Encoded protein: CASASSLSTDTQYF.

V gene TRBV7-2 combines with J gene TRBJ2-7, with D unclear. This CDR3 spans 12 amino acids. The V end was cut by 1 base, the J end by 4 bases, with 5 bases between. The germline V gene has CDR1 SGHTA and CDR2 FQGNSA. The CDR3 bases are TGTGCCAGCAGCTTAGTCGAGTACGAGCAGTACTTC. Its translation is CASSLVEYEQYF.

The V call is TRBV7-2, the J call TRBJ1-6; 7 nucleotides match TRBD1. The V and J ends lost 4 bases and 7 bases, in that order; junction bases with no gene match: 4. This CDR3 has 14 amino acids. The V gene's germline CDR1 is SGHTA and CDR2 FQGNSA. In nucleotides, the CDR3 is TGTGCCAGCAGCTACGGGACAGAAAATTCACCCCTCCACTTT. The encoded protein is CASSYGTENSPLHF. Full variable domain (remainder filled in from reference TRBV7-2 and TRBJ1-6): GAGVSQSPSNKVTEKGKDVELRCDPISGHTALYWYRQSLGQGLEFLIYFQGNSAPDKSGLPSDRFSAERTGGSVSTLTIQRTQQEDSAVYLCASSYGTENSPLHFGNGTRLTVT.

V usage is TRBV25-1 and J usage is TRBJ1-4; D gene ambiguous. The ends were cut back, 0 bases at V and 8 bases at J, with 13 bases in the middle. The CDR3 has 15 residues. The germline gives CDR1 MGHDK, CDR2 SYGVNS. The CDR3 region has the DNA TGTGCCAGCAGTGAATACCGGGGTCGAGAGGAAAAACTGTTTTTT. Translated: CASSEYRGREEKLFF.

The chain couples TRBV10-1 to TRBJ2-5; D remains unclear. The CDR3 has 13 amino acids. Germline V gives CDR1 WNHNN, CDR2 SYGVQD (reference sequence). V lost 3 bases, J lost 3 bases, and 8 bases lay in between. In DNA form, the CDR3 reads TGCGCCAGCAGTGAATCTGGAAAAGAGACCCAGTACTTC. It encodes CASSESGKETQYF.

The chain uses TRBV29-1 and TRBJ2-1; 8 positions match TRBD1. Looked up from germline, CDR1 is SQVTM and CDR2 is ANQGSEA. With 7 bases clipped from V and 8 bases from J, the junction kept 10 bases outside the gene matches. The CDR3 is made up of 13 amino acids. As DNA, the CDR3 is TGCAGCGGTAGACAGGGGAATCTCGATGAGCAGTTCTTC. Encoded protein: CSGRQGNLDEQFF.

J is TRBJ1-4 and V is TRBV4-2; D uncertain. Germline lookup yields CDR1 LGHNA and CDR2 YNFKEQ. V gave up 0 bases and J gave up 3 bases, with 8 bases separating them. The CDR3 spans 15 residues. The CDR3 here is CASSQDKGPNEKLFF. DNA of the CDR3: TGTGCCAGCAGCCAAGATAAGGGCCCTAATGAAAAACTGTTTTTT.

The CDR3 bases are TGTGCCAGCAGTGAAGGTAGCGGGGGGGCAGATACGCAGTATTTT. Its protein is CASSEGSGGADTQYF. The chain has TRBV6-1 and TRBJ2-3, with 11 positions matching TRBD2. CDR3 length equals 15 residues. Germline V lookup: CDR1 MNHNS, CDR2 SASEGT. J lost 4 bases, V lost 1 base, and 1 base had no gene match.

The V gene is TRBV28, the J gene TRBJ1-5; no reliable D call. V lost 6 bases and J 7 bases, leaving 16 bases between the germline ends. The germline V gene encodes CDR1 MDHEN and CDR2 SYDVKM. This CDR3 contains 14 residues. This CDR3 is CASSPISGSQPQHF. The CDR3 nucleotides read TGTGCCAGCAGCCCGATTTCGGGGTCACAGCCCCAGCATTTT.

The rearrangement uses TRBV5-5 and TRBJ1-1, with TRBD1 matching 8 bases. The V segment lost 5 bases and the J segment 0 bases; nucleotides outside the gene matches: 9. Germline loops: CDR1 SGHKS, CDR2 YYEKEE (reference sequence). The CDR3 extends over 16 amino acids. The DNA for the CDR3 is TGTGCCAGCAGTCCATTTGGGACAGGTATGAACACTGAAGCTTTCTTT. It codes for CASSPFGTGMNTEAFF.

The CDR3 DNA follows: TGTGCCAGCCCCCCGTACGGGAAGAACAATGAGCAGTTCTTC. Amino acids: CASPPYGKNNEQFF. The chain employs TRBV18 and TRBJ2-1; possible D gene TRBD2, 5 bases. The CDR3 sequence is 14 residues long. Per germline, CDR1 KGHSH and CDR2 LQKENI. Trimming took off 8 bases at V and 5 bases at J, with 16 bases between the two ends. Looking up the rest from reference TRBV18 and TRBJ2-1 gives the full variable domain: NAGVMQNPRHLVRRRGQEARLRCSPMKGHSHVYWYRQLPEEGLKFMVYLQKENIIDESGMPKERFSAEFPKEGPSILRIQQVVRGDSAAYFCASPPYGKNNEQFFGPGTRLTVL.

V usage is TRBV19 and J usage is TRBJ2-1; TRBD2 aligns across 8 bases. CDR1 is LNHDA, CDR2 SQIVND, per germline (reference sequence). This CDR3 is 15 amino acids long. V trimming: 8 bases; J trimming: 0 bases; junction bases outside the gene matches: 6. The CDR3 DNA follows: TGTGCCAGTCATGTAAGCGGGAGCTCCTACAATGAGCAGTTCTTC. It is translated as CASHVSGSSYNEQFF.

Only a few counts were recorded for this clone. The chain links TRBV7-8 to TRBJ2-2; TRBD2 aligns across 7 bases. After removal of 4 bases from V and 6 bases from J, the junction contained 8 bases not matched to a gene. The CDR3 consists of 15 residues. Germline values: CDR1 SGHVS, CDR2 FQNEAQ. The CDR3 nucleotides read TGTGCCAGCAGCTCCGGGGAGGGTAGGGCCGGGGAGCTGTTTTTT. Amino acid sequence: CASSSGEGRAGELFF.

The chain is built from TRBV6-6 and TRBJ1-5; the D is unclear. Germline loops: CDR1 MNHNY, CDR2 SVGAGI (reference sequence). The CDR3 covers 12 residues. V lost 7 bases to trimming and J lost 4 bases, with 8 bases between them. CDR3 loop: CASKNQNQPQHF. The CDR3 DNA is TGTGCCAGCAAAAATCAAAATCAGCCCCAGCATTTT.

The chain joins TRBV9 to TRBJ2-5; perhaps TRBD1 as D (5 bases). Germline loops: CDR1 SGDLS, CDR2 YYNGEE. The CDR3 has 16 residues. V was clipped by 0 bases and J by 5 bases, with 17 bases between them. CDR3 nucleotide sequence: TGTGCCAGCAGCGTAGGGGCAGGGTCAAAGGGGGAGACCCAGTACTTC. It translates to CASSVGAGSKGETQYF.

The chain is built from TRBV11-3 and TRBJ2-4; D perhaps matches TRBD2 (5 bases). Germline-derived CDR1 and CDR2 are SGHNT and YENEEA. Trimming took off 2 bases at V and 5 bases at J, with 10 bases between the two ends. CDR3 length: 14 amino acids. The CDR3 loop is CASSLNSGENIQYF. The CDR3 DNA is TGTGCCAGCAGCTTAAACTCCGGGGAAAACATTCAGTACTTC. Based on the CDR3 plus reference TRBV11-3 and TRBJ2-4, the full variable domain is EAGVVQSPRYKIIEKKQPVAFWCNPISGHNTLYWYLQNLGQGPELLIRYENEEAVDDSQLPKDRFSAERLKGVDSTLKIQPAELGDSAVYLCASSLNSGENIQYFGAGTRLSVL.

CDR3 in amino acids: CASSLSTGGLGGYTF. CDR3 nucleotide sequence: TGTGCCAGCAGTTTATCGACAGGCGGGTTGGGAGGCTACACCTTC. This chain joins TRBV28 and TRBJ1-2, with a weak D call TRBD1 (6 bases). The CDR3 spans 15 residues. Per the germline V gene, CDR1 is MDHEN and CDR2 is SYDVKM. Trimming cost V 1 base and J 8 bases, with 17 bases left between them.

This clone is categorized as medium-sized. This chain uses TRBV28 with TRBJ1-2; the D is unclear. Germline CDR1 and CDR2: MDHEN and SYDVKM. This CDR3 contains 14 residues. The V end lost 5 bases, the J end lost 3 bases, and 13 bases lay between the germline ends. The CDR3 coding sequence is TGTGCCAGCAGTCCCACCCCAGACTACTATGGCTACACCTTC. This sequence encodes CASSPTPDYYGYTF.

The rearrangement uses TRBV30 and TRBJ2-5; a possible D gene is TRBD2 (7 bases). Germline lookup yields CDR1 GTSNPN and CDR2 SVGIG (reference sequence). V lost 0 bases to trimming and J lost 0 bases, with 11 bases between them. The length of the CDR3 is 15 residues. This chain's CDR3 is CAWSVGGGYQETQYF. CDR3 DNA sequence: TGTGCCTGGAGTGTCGGCGGGGGCTACCAAGAGACCCAGTACTTC.

There are a few counts of this clone. The genes are TRBV6-6 and TRBJ1-2; D perhaps matches TRBD1 (5 bases). Trimming took 4 bases from V and 8 from J, leaving 17 bases between them. The length of the CDR3 is 14 residues. The germline CDR1 and CDR2 sequences are MNHNY and SVGAGI (reference sequence). CDR3 in DNA: TGTGCCAGCAGTTCGACAGCTCAGGCGCAGGGCTACACCTTC. Translating gives CASSSTAQAQGYTF.

In regard to this clone: The sample carries other DNA sequences with the same CDR3. The chain carries TRBV28 and TRBJ2-7; D remains ambiguous. Germline CDR1 reads MDHEN; CDR2 reads SYDVKM. V was clipped by 6 bases and J by 2 bases, with 14 bases between them. The CDR3 extends over 14 amino acids. CDR3 protein: CASSLKGGTYEQYF. Written as DNA, the CDR3 is TGTGCCAGCAGCCTGAAGGGCGGAACCTACGAGCAGTACTTC.

This chain joins TRBV7-8 and TRBJ1-1, with TRBD1 identical over 9 bases. This CDR3 has 18 amino acids. CDR1 is SGHVS, CDR2 FQNEAQ, per germline. V was pared by 0 bases and J by 4 bases, with 12 bases of the junction left unmatched. The CDR3 region has the DNA TGTGCCAGCAGCTTAGCGAGGCTTGGGACAGGGTTCTCCACTGAAGCTTTCTTT. This encodes CASSLARLGTGFSTEAFF.

This chain links TRBV6-1 with TRBJ1-6; TRBD1 agrees at 7 bases. The CDR3 has 20 residues. In germline, CDR1 is MNHNS, CDR2 SASEGT. The J segment lost 1 base and the V segment lost 0 bases, leaving 12 bases of the junction unmatched. The CDR3 DNA reads TGTGCCAGCAGTGAAGCGTACAGGGGAACAACGGGGTCCTATAATTCACCCCTCCACTTT. It yields the protein CASSEAYRGTTGSYNSPLHF.

The gene calls are TRBV3-1 (or the pseudogene TRBV3-2) and TRBJ1-2; D not certain. CDR1 is LGHDT and CDR2 is YNNKEL in the germline V gene (reference sequence). There are 15 residues in the CDR3. V lost 0 bases and J lost 2, with 10 bases in between. The CDR3 loop is CASSQDGQRNYGYTF. For the CDR3, the DNA is TGTGCCAGCAGCCAAGACGGCCAGCGAAACTATGGCTACACCTTC.

The CDR3 loop reads CATSDDGTDTQYF. CDR3 nucleotides: TGTGCCACCAGTGATGATGGCACAGATACGCAGTATTTT. This rearrangement joins TRBV24-1 to TRBJ2-3; D is unclear. CDR3 size: 13 residues. Germline assignment: CDR1 KGHDR and CDR2 SFDVKD. Between the trimmed V and J ends, which lost 3 bases and 1 base, there was a span of 4 bases.

The V gene is TRBV24-1, the J gene TRBJ2-3; TRBD2 aligns across 8 bases. CDR1 and CDR2 (germline): KGHDR, SFDVKD. The CDR3 is 16 residues long. J was trimmed by 0 bases and V by 5 bases; bases with no gene match: 6. CDR3 in DNA: TGTGCCACCAGTGGTGCGGGGGGCCTTAGCACAGATACGCAGTATTTT. This encodes CATSGAGGLSTDTQYF.

This sequence joins TRBV5-8 and TRBJ2-1; TRBD2 agrees at 8 bases. Germline CDR1 is SGHTS and CDR2 is YDEGEE. V shed 6 bases, J shed 0 bases, and the junction held 20 bases outside the gene matches. This CDR3 has 20 residues. The CDR3 region is CASIQSGGALRHSSYNEQFF. The DNA of the CDR3 is TGTGCCAGCATCCAATCCGGGGGGGCCCTACGACACAGCTCCTACAATGAGCAGTTCTTC.

The chain carries TRBV19 and TRBJ1-3; 7 bases agree with TRBD1. The V gene end was trimmed by 6 bases and the J gene end by 4 bases; junction bases not matched to a gene: 6. This CDR3 has 14 amino acids. Germline V gene sequence: CDR1 LNHDA, CDR2 SQIVND (reference sequence). CDR3 sequence reads: CASRYRGAGNTIYF. The CDR3 DNA is TGTGCCAGTAGGTACAGGGGAGCCGGAAACACCATATATTTT.

CDR3 nucleotide sequence: TGTGCCAGCAGTTACCGAAGCGGGACAGGGTTGCACAATGAGCAGTTCTTC. It is translated as CASSYRSGTGLHNEQFF. The chain is built from TRBV6-2 or TRBV6-3 and TRBJ2-1, with TRBD1 matching over 9 bases. This CDR3 contains 17 residues. The germline CDR1 and CDR2 sequences are MNHEY and SVGEGT. The junction had 10 bases not matched to a gene; V was cut back by 2 bases and J by 5 bases.

As regards this clone: Sequence at one end of the junction differs from germline and may be a read error. The CDR3 spells CASSQDIGEDQPQHF. The CDR3 region has the DNA TGTGCCAGCAGCCAAGACATCGGGGAAGATCAACCCCAGCATTTT. This sequence joins TRBV4-2 and TRBJ1-5; D gene uncertain. Germline V lookup: CDR1 LGHNA, CDR2 YNFKEQ. The CDR3 sequence is 15 residues long.

This clone showed up just a few times. The rearrangement joins TRBV12-5 to TRBJ1-1; D is uncertain. V shed 3 bases and J shed 3 bases, with 2 bases lying between them. CDR3 length: 11 residues. The germline V gene encodes CDR1 LGHNT and CDR2 FRNRAP. For the CDR3, the DNA is TGTGCTAGTGGTTTTGACACTGAAGCTTTCTTT. It translates to CASGFDTEAFF.